This section outlines one T cell receptor beta chain sequence together with its context. The antigen remains unidentified. CD4+ T cells from unexposed donors were obtained before the COVID-19 pandemic (2011-2018). Isolation of CD4+ T cells took place after about 9 days in culture. This sample was taken from a study of CD4 T cells in relation to SARS-CoV-2 and coronaviruses. Study-wide context: Shared crossreactive spike epitopes were mapped to their HLA restriction.

V was pared by 2 bases and J by 3 bases, with 6 bases of the junction left unmatched. From germline, CDR1 is SGDLS and CDR2 YYNGEE. The CDR3 length is 15 residues. The table came from immunoSEQ multiplex PCR; TCRdb's copy has only in-frame clones and leaves some out. This table has over 25,000 clones, around 80% appearing once. The sample consisted of CD4+ T cells from PBMCs, cultured in vitro. The rearrangement uses TRBV9 and TRBJ2-3; 7 bases are a match to TRBD1. This clonotype was sampled from a human donor in good health. CDR3 sequence: CASSVRDSETDTQYF. The DNA for the CDR3 is TGTGCCAGCAGCGTGAGGGACAGCGAAACAGATACGCAGTATTTT.